This paragraph covers one TCR beta chain sequence. This record comes from a study of T cell responses to AZD1222 COVID-19 vaccine. Sequencing used immunoSEQ multiplex PCR; TCRdb keeps in-frame clones, though not all of them. Of fewer than 120,000 clones listed, around 81% are singletons. CDR3 length: 16 amino acids. Trimming left V 3 bases short and J 0 bases short, with 13 bases between. CDR1 SGHVS and CDR2 FQNEAQ come from the germline V gene. The V call is TRBV7-8, the J call TRBJ2-3; TRBD2 might be the D (5 bases). The sequencing here drew on peripheral blood, taken on day 0 of AZD1222 vaccination. The sequence was obtained from an adult in good health. The CDR3 spells CASSFGTRISTDTQYF. The CDR3 DNA reads TGTGCCAGCAGCTTCGGTACTAGAATTAGCACAGATACGCAGTATTTT. Complete variable domain (other parts from reference TRBV7-8 and TRBJ2-3): GAGVSQSPRYKVAKRGQDVALRCDPISGHVSLFWYQQALGQGPEFLTYFQNEAQLDKSGLPSDRFFAERPEGSVSTLKIQRTQQEDSAVYLCASSFGTRISTDTQYFGPGTRLTVL.